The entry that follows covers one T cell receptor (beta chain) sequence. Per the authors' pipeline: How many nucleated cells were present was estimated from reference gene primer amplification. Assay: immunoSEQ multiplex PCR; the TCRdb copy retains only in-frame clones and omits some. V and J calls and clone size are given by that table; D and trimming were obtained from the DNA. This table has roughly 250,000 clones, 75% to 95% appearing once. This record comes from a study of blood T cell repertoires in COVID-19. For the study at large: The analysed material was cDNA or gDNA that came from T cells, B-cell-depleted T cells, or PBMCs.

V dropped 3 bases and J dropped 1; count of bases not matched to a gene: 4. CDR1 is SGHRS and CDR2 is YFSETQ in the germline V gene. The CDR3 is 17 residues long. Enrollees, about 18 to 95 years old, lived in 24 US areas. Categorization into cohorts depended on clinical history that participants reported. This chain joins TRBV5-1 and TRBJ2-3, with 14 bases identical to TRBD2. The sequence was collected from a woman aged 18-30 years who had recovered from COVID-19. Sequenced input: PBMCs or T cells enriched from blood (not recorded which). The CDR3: CASSWGTSGRGTDTQYF. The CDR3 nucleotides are TGCGCCAGCAGCTGGGGGACTAGCGGGAGAGGCACAGATACGCAGTATTTT.